This T cell receptor beta chain was obtained from a study of shared clonotypes between healthy human individuals. Study-level information: Researchers drew samples from a couple of women and a few men aged 18 to 49.

Points from the study as a whole: A limitation of the genetic and exposure-history diversity represented arose from few donors.

Genomic DNA per cell subset filled all wells of several immunoSEQ plates. The unsorted PBMC replicate PCRs were performed with roughly 280 ng DNA, tens of thousands of T cell genomes. This table comes from immunoSEQ multiplex PCR, and its TCRdb copy is limited to in-frame clones, with some not included. The table has about 490,000 clones, roughly 80% seen once. Of note for this clone: Its antigen is currently unknown.

Germline CDR1 is SGHVS and CDR2 is FQNEAQ. V shed 4 bases, J shed 4 bases, and the junction held 11 bases outside the gene matches. This CDR3 comprises 17 residues. The sequenced sample was PBMCs. The chain recombines TRBV7-8 with TRBJ2-3, with 10 bases lining up with TRBD1. The TCR sequence derives from a woman aged 35 to 49 in good health. Some clones in this sample may be carry-over from other donors' samples. The CDR3 sequence: CASSSNDRGQGPDTQYF. The CDR3 bases are TGTGCCAGCAGCTCCAACGACCGGGGACAGGGGCCAGATACGCAGTATTTT. Full variable domain (remainder filled in from reference TRBV7-8 and TRBJ2-3): GAGVSQSPRYKVAKRGQDVALRCDPISGHVSLFWYQQALGQGPEFLTYFQNEAQLDKSGLPSDRFFAERPEGSVSTLKIQRTQQEDSAVYLCASSSNDRGQGPDTQYFGPGTRLTVL.